The next 19 T cell receptor beta chains were all read from a single sample in a study of OX40 agonist ivuxolimab in advanced cancers. Repertoires were generated with immunoSEQ multiplex PCR, while TCRdb's copy carries only in-frame clones and drops some. Of about 80,000 clones in the sample, roughly nine tenths were seen once. The material sequenced was CD4+ or CD8+ T cells sorted from blood, taken in a trial of the OX40 agonist ivuxolimab. The origin of the receptors is an adult with an advanced solid tumor such as melanoma, head and neck, liver or kidney cancer.

The rearrangement joins TRBV6-1 to TRBJ1-6, with unresolved D. The CDR3 runs 16 residues. The V gene lost 2 bases and the J gene lost 8 bases, with 16 bases spanning the gap. In germline, CDR1 is MNHNS, CDR2 SASEGT. The DNA of the CDR3 is TGTGCCAGCAGTGAATCCGGGCCATCGCCCTATTCACCCCTCCACTTT. Residues: CASSESGPSPYSPLHF.

The chain combines TRBV5-4 with TRBJ1-1; no definite D call. CDR1 is SGHNT, CDR2 YYREEE, per germline (reference sequence). The CDR3 is made up of 15 amino acids. Deletions cut 0 bases from V and 0 bases from J, with 9 bases between. CDR3 in amino acids: CASSLGDILNTEAFF. Written as DNA, the CDR3 is TGTGCCAGCAGCTTGGGCGACATACTGAACACTGAAGCTTTCTTT.

The chain has TRBV11-2 and TRBJ2-7; no clear D. V lost 0 bases and J lost 0, with 9 bases in between. Germline V gene data show CDR1 as SGHAT and CDR2 as FQNNGV. The CDR3 runs 15 residues. Here the CDR3 reads CASSLDLSTSYEQYF. The CDR3 DNA reads TGTGCCAGCAGCTTAGATCTCAGCACCTCCTACGAGCAGTACTTC.

The chain recombines TRBV5-4 with TRBJ1-1, with TRBD1 matching over 8 bases. This CDR3 contains 15 residues. The V gene's germline CDR1 is SGHNT and CDR2 YYREEE (reference sequence). The trim removed 4 bases at V and 1 base at J, leaving 6 bases unmatched. The CDR3 DNA is TGTGCCAGCAGCCCACGGACAGGGCAGAACACTGAAGCTTTCTTT. This sequence encodes CASSPRTGQNTEAFF.

The gene calls are TRBV7-2 and TRBJ1-2; TRBD1 aligns across 8 bases. Germline trimming cut 5 bases from V and 8 bases from J; bases unmatched to any gene: 7. Germline CDR1 reads SGHTA; CDR2 reads FQGNSA. This CDR3 has 13 residues. CDR3 sequence: CASSTGQGGGYTF. CDR3 DNA: TGTGCCAGCAGCACCGGACAGGGCGGCGGCTACACCTTC.

CDR3 sequence: CASSAQTGEASPLHF. The CDR3 nucleotides are TGTGCCAGCAGCGCACAGACAGGGGAGGCTTCACCCCTCCACTTT. The rearrangement links TRBV9 to TRBJ1-6; TRBD1 aligns across 8 bases. Germline V lookup: CDR1 SGDLS, CDR2 YYNGEE. V lost 3 bases and J lost 9; bases outside the gene matches: 8. This CDR3 has 15 residues.

J is TRBJ2-4 and V is TRBV7-2, with D perhaps given as TRBD1 or TRBD2 (5 bases each). The CDR3 length is 14 residues. V was shortened by 6 bases and J by 4 bases, with 13 bases between the two germline ends. CDR1 is SGHTA, CDR2 FQGNSA, per germline. The CDR3, as DNA: TGTGCCAGCAGTCCGATCGGGACGAAAAACATTCAGTACTTC. Protein sequence: CASSPIGTKNIQYF.

The chain is built from TRBV29-1 and TRBJ2-2; D is possibly TRBD1 (5 bases). Germline V gives CDR1 SQVTM, CDR2 ANQGSEA. The V end lost 5 bases, the J end lost 3 bases, and 10 bases lay between the germline ends. The CDR3 sequence is 13 residues long. The CDR3 region has the DNA TGCAGCGTTCAAGGGGTCGACACCGGGGAGCTGTTTTTT. This translates into CSVQGVDTGELFF.

The chain has TRBV9 and TRBJ2-5; 7 bases match TRBD2. The V gene end was trimmed by 4 bases and the J gene end by 5 bases; junction bases not matched to a gene: 11. The CDR3 covers 15 residues. Germline values: CDR1 SGDLS, CDR2 YYNGEE. DNA for the CDR3: TGTGCCAGCAGCCCCCGGGACTACCCAGGGGAGACCCAGTACTTC. Protein: CASSPRDYPGETQYF.

In DNA, the CDR3 is TGTGCCAGCAGCTTAGGGCCGCCGGGGAGCACAGATACGCAGTATTTT. Encoded protein: CASSLGPPGSTDTQYF. The V gene is TRBV7-9, the J gene TRBJ2-3, with TRBD2 as a possible D gene (5 bases). The CDR3 sequence is 16 residues long. V gave up 1 base and J gave up 0 bases, with 11 bases separating them. CDR1 and CDR2 from the germline V gene are SEHNR and FQNEAQ (reference sequence).

Here the CDR3 reads CASSIVSAGRDEQFF. In DNA, the CDR3 is TGTGCCAGTAGTATAGTTTCTGCGGGGCGGGATGAGCAGTTCTTC. The chain links TRBV19 to TRBJ2-1; TRBD2 might be the D (6 bases). This CDR3 has 15 amino acids. Trimming pared 1 base from V and 8 bases from J, leaving 15 bases between. Germline V gene sequence: CDR1 LNHDA, CDR2 SQIVND (reference sequence).

The chain joins TRBV2 to TRBJ1-2; D gene unclear. Germline V lookup: CDR1 SNHLY, CDR2 FYNNEI. The CDR3 is made up of 12 amino acids. V was cut by 8 bases and J by 1 base, with 8 bases left in between. The CDR3 sequence is CASQRDNYGYTF. Here the CDR3 DNA reads TGTGCCAGCCAGAGGGATAACTATGGCTACACCTTC.

J is TRBJ2-1 and V is TRBV29-1, with 9 nucleotides matching TRBD2. CDR1 is SQVTM, CDR2 ANQGSEA, per germline. J lost 7 bases, V lost 6 bases, and 13 bases had no gene match. The CDR3 has 15 residues. The CDR3 sequence is CSVVNWGLAFNEQFF. The CDR3 bases are TGCAGCGTGGTCAACTGGGGACTAGCCTTTAATGAGCAGTTCTTC.

The count of this clone is one. The chain recombines TRBV5-4 with TRBJ2-7; 8 bases map to TRBD2. V shed 4 bases, J shed 1 base, and the junction held 10 bases outside the gene matches. The CDR3 covers 16 residues. Germline CDR1 reads SGHNT; CDR2 reads YYREEE (reference sequence). For the CDR3, the DNA is TGTGCCAGCAGCCCCAGCGGGAGTTTAAGGTCCTACGAGCAGTACTTC. Its translation is CASSPSGSLRSYEQYF.

The chain joins TRBV7-8 to TRBJ1-2, with 7 bases identical to TRBD1. The CDR3 consists of 14 residues. Trimming cost V 0 bases and J 4 bases; bases outside gene matches: 2. Germline V lookup: CDR1 SGHVS, CDR2 FQNEAQ. The CDR3 spells CASSLAQGSYGYTF. The CDR3 region has the DNA TGTGCCAGCAGCTTAGCACAGGGGAGCTATGGCTACACCTTC. The variable domain in full, completed from reference TRBV7-8 and TRBJ1-2, reads GAGVSQSPRYKVAKRGQDVALRCDPISGHVSLFWYQQALGQGPEFLTYFQNEAQLDKSGLPSDRFFAERPEGSVSTLKIQRTQQEDSAVYLCASSLAQGSYGYTFGSGTRLTVV.

The chain recombines TRBV5-1 with TRBJ2-2, with D maybe TRBD2 (6 bases). This CDR3 contains 15 residues. V dropped 4 bases and J dropped 0 bases, with 10 bases sitting between them. Germline V gene sequence: CDR1 SGHRS, CDR2 YFSETQ. The CDR3 coding sequence is TGCGCCAGCAGCCGGACTACTTCGAACACCGGGGAGCTGTTTTTT. This codes for CASSRTTSNTGELFF.

The chain uses TRBV30 and TRBJ2-5; 7 nucleotides line up with TRBD2. CDR3 length equals 12 residues. Germline CDR1 GTSNPN, CDR2 SVGIG (reference sequence). The J segment lost 5 bases and the V segment lost 3 bases, leaving 3 bases of the junction unmatched. The CDR3 protein is CAWREAGETQYF. In nucleotides, the CDR3 is TGTGCCTGGAGAGAAGCGGGGGAGACCCAGTACTTC.

As regards this clone: Other DNA sequences in the sample encode the same CDR3. The V gene is TRBV11-2, the J gene TRBJ1-1; D is undetermined. CDR1 is SGHAT, CDR2 FQNNGV, per germline. The CDR3 has 13 amino acids. Trimming removed 0 bases from V and 2 bases from J, with 4 bases in between. In nucleotides, the CDR3 is TGTGCCAGCAGCTTAGAAAGAAACACTGAAGCTTTCTTT. Its protein product is CASSLERNTEAFF.

V and J are TRBV14 and TRBJ2-3; D is undetermined. In germline, CDR1 is SGHDN, CDR2 FVKESK. V was pared by 4 bases and J by 3 bases, with 8 bases between. The CDR3 is 13 residues long. The CDR3 loop is CASSRRHTDTQYF. CDR3 bases: TGTGCCAGCAGCCGCCGACATACAGATACGCAGTATTTT.